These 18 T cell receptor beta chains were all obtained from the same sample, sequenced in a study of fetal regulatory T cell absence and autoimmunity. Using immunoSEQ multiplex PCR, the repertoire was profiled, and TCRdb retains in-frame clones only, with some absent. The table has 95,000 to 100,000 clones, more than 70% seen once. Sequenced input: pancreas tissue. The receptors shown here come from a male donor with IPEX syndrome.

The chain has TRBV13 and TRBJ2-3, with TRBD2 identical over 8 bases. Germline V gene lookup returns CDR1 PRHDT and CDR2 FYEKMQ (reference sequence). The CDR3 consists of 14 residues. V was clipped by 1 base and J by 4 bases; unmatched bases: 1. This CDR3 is CASSLAGGPDTQYF. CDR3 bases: TGTGCCAGCAGCTTAGCGGGAGGGCCAGATACGCAGTATTTT.

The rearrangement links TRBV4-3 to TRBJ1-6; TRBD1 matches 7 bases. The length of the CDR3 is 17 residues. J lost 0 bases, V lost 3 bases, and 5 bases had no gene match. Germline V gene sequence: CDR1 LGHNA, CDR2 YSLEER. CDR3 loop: CASSQLQGSSYNSPLHF. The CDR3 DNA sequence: TGCGCCAGCAGCCAGTTACAGGGGAGCTCCTATAATTCACCCCTCCACTTT.

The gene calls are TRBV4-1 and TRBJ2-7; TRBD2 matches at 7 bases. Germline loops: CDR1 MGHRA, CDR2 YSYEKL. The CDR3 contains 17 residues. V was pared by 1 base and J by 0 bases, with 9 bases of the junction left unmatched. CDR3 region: CASSQGLRLAGSYEQYF. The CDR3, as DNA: TGCGCCAGCAGCCAAGGTTTGAGGTTAGCGGGCTCCTACGAGCAGTACTTC.

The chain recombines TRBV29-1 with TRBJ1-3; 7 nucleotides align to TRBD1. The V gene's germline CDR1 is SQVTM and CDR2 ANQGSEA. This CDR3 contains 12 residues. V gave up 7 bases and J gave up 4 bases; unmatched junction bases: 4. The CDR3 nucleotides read TGCAGCGCAGGGGGTGGAGGAAACACCATATATTTT. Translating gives CSAGGGGNTIYF.

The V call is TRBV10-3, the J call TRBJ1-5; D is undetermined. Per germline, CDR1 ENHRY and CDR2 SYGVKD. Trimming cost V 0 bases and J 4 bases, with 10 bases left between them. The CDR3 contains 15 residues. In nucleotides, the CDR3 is TGTGCCATCAGTGAGTCCGGGCTTCCTAATCAGCCCCAGCATTTT. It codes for CAISESGLPNQPQHF.

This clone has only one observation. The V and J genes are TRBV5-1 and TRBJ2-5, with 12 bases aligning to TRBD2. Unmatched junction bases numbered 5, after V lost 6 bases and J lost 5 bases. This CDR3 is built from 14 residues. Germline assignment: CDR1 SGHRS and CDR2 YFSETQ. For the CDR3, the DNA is TGCGCCAGCACCCCTAGCGGGGGGGCGGAGACCCAGTACTTC. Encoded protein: CASTPSGGAETQYF.

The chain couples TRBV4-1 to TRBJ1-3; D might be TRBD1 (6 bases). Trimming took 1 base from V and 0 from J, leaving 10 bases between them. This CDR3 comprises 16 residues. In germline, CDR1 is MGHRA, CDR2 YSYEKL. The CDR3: CASSQVWTASGNTIYF. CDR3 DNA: TGCGCCAGCAGCCAAGTTTGGACAGCCTCTGGAAACACCATATATTTT.

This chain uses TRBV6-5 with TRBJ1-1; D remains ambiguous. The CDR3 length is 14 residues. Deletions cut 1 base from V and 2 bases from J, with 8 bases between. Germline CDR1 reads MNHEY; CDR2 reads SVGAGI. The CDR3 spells CASSYYGINTEAFF. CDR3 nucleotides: TGTGCCAGCAGTTACTATGGGATCAACACTGAAGCTTTCTTT.

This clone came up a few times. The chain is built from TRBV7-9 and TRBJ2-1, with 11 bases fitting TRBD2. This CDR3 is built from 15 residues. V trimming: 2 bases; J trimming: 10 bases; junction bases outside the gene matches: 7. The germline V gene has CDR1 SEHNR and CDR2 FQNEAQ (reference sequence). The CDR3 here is CASSLLAGGTIEQFF. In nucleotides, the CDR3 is TGTGCCAGCAGCTTACTAGCGGGGGGCACGATCGAGCAGTTCTTC.

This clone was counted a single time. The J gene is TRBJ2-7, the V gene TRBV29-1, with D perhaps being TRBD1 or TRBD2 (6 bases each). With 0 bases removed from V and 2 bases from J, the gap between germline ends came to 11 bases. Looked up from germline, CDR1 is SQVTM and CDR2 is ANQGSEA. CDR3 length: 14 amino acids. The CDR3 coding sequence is TGCAGCGTTGAAGATCCGGAGGGGGCCTACGAGCAGTACTTC. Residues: CSVEDPEGAYEQYF.

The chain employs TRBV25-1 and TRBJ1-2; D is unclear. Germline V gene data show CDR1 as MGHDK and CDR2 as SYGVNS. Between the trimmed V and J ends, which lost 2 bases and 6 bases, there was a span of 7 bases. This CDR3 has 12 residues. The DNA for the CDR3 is TGTGCCAGCAGTGAACAGCTTGATGGCTACACCTTC. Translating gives CASSEQLDGYTF.

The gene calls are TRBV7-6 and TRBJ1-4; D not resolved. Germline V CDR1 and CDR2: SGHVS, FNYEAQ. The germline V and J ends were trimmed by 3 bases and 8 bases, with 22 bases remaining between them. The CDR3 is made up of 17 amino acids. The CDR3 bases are TGTGCCAGCAGCTTCCCCACAAGAGCAGGCTTAAGCGAAAAACTGTTTTTT. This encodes CASSFPTRAGLSEKLFF.

The DNA of the CDR3 is TGCGCCAGCAGCCAAGAGATATTCGGAGGGACAGGGCCTATCGAGCAGTACTTC. Translation gives CASSQEIFGGTGPIEQYF. This chain joins TRBV4-3 and TRBJ2-7; the match to TRBD1 covers 9 bases. The V and J ends lost 0 bases and 6 bases, in that order; junction bases with no gene match: 15. The CDR3 runs 18 residues. Germline V gives CDR1 LGHNA, CDR2 YSLEER.

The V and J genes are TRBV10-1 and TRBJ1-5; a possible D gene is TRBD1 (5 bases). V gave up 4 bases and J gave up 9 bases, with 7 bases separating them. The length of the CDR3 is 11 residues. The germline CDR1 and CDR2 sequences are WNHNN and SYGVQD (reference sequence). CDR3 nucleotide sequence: TGCGCCAGCAGTGCCGGGGGGCCCCAGCATTTT. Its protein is CASSAGGPQHF.

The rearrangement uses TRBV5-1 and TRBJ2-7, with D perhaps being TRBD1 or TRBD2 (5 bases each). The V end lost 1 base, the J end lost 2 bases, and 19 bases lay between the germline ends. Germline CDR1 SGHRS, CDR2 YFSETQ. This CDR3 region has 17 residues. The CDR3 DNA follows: TGCGCCAGCAGCTTGCCGGGGCCGCTGGAGGAACCCTACGAGCAGTACTTC. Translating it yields CASSLPGPLEEPYEQYF.

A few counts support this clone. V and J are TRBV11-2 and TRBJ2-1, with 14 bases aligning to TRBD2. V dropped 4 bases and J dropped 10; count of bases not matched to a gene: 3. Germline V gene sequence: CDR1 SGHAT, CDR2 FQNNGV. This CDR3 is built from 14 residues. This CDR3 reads CASSWGLAGVEQFF. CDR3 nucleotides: TGTGCCAGCAGCTGGGGACTAGCGGGGGTGGAGCAGTTCTTC.

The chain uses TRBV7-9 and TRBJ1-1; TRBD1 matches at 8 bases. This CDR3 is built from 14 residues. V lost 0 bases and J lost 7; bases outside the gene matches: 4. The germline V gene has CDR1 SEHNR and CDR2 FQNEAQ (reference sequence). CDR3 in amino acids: CASSLAGTGLEAFF. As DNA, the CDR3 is TGTGCCAGCAGCTTAGCCGGGACAGGCCTTGAAGCTTTCTTT.

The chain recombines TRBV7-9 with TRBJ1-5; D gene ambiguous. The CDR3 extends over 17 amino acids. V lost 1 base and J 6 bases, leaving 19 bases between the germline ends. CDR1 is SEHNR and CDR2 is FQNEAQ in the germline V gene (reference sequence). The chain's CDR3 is CASSLEVAASWSQPQHF. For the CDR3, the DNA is TGTGCCAGCAGCTTAGAGGTGGCAGCCTCGTGGAGTCAGCCCCAGCATTTT.